A selection of T cell receptor beta chains follows, all from one sample in a study of blood T cells in healthy people across ages. TCRdb redid the calling of the 5' RACE reads with MiXCR, one entry per CDR3 protein. The repertoire holds approximately 850,000 distinct CDR3 sequences, about three fifths seen once, with roughly 22% in the top ten. The sample comprised blood. The receptors here all came from a man in his thirties or forties in good health. Each CDR3 is given with its conserved first and last residue. Fields, in order: V gene, clone size, CDR3 protein. A clone size is listed for some rows: how often the clone was seen (once, few, many), or a class if it is expanded.

TRBV4-1 | few | CASSRLTSGGLYEQFF
TRBV12-3/TRBV12-4 | NA | CAGAPDGVWEKLFF
TRBV20-1 | NA | CSAYGVTDSSIASSYEQYF
TRBV5-1 | NA | CASSTVSGIYGYTF
TRBV5-8 | few | CASSLSSGSRDEQFF
TRBV2 | NA | CASSRRGSGTDTQYF
TRBV9 | NA | CASSVSPGQARGTQYF
TRBV4-2 | few | CASSQEVGAAAEQFF
TRBV7-6 | NA | CASIEETGEETQYF
TRBV11-1 | NA | CASSRMSTDTQYF
TRBV13 | NA | CASSLGEIDEQYF
TRBV6-2/TRBV6-3 | NA | CASSYSFKGHGYTF
TRBV18 | NA | CASSLDRAEQYF
TRBV5-1 | many | CASCSGGWRDIQYF
TRBV28 | few | CASSLTRTGRETQYF
TRBV7-2 | few | CASSTAGQGAHGYTF